This TCR beta chain was sequenced in a study of T cell repertoires in cytomegalovirus infection. Study background: The public TCR beta signatures pointed to both CMV infection and matching HLA type.

TCRdb passed the reads through MiXCR, listing each CDR3 protein once. Of about 150,000 distinct CDR3 sequences in the sample, around 30% were seen once. With respect to this clonotype: No antigen is known for it.

Germline CDR1 and CDR2: MNHEY and SVGEGT. CDR3 length: 13 amino acids. Overall study results and limits: In two of eight donors, the top clonotype was HLA-C-restricted CMV-specific.

This chain links TRBV6-2 or TRBV6-3 with TRBJ1-1; no clear D. This TCR was recovered from a human donor in good health (CMV status not recorded). Some clones in this sample may be carry-over from other donors' samples. Material: CD8+ T cells from cultured PBMCs, obtained from culture after CMV antigen stimulation. This CDR3 reads CAAKWSTNTEAFF. The CDR3 nucleotides are TGTGCTGCTAAGTGGAGTACGAACACTGAAGCTTTCTTT.